This TCR beta chain comes out of a study of cytomegalovirus exposure and HLA in healthy donors. PCR was performed using 60 Vbeta and 13 Jbeta primers. Per the study methods: Later work found 80 million or so unique TCR beta chains, with approximately 12 million shared. Profiled with immunoSEQ multiplex PCR; TCRdb holds only in-frame clones, not every one. V and J calls and clone size follow that table, whereas D and trimming were derived from the DNA. The sample includes around 91,000 clones, 65% to 85% of them seen just once. The study's findings and limits: It was reportedly the case that the classifier diagnosed cytomegalovirus status with high specificity and sensitivity.

Turning to this clone: What it recognizes is unknown.

The CDR3 runs 13 residues. From germline, CDR1 is GTSNPN and CDR2 SVGIG (reference sequence). The ends lost 1 base at V and 7 bases at J; junction bases unmatched: 6. The J gene is TRBJ2-5, the V gene TRBV30, with 7 bases fitting TRBD1. Specimen: PBMCs. This TCR derives from a man aged 18 to 29 in good health and CMV-seronegative. This CDR3 reads CAWSGQGVGTQYF. CDR3 sequence (DNA): TGTGCCTGGAGTGGACAGGGTGTGGGGACCCAGTACTTC.